The T cell receptor beta chain described here comes from a study of blood T cell repertoires in COVID-19. Study as a whole: Samples of COVID-19 (acute and convalescent) were obtained from the United States, Italy and Spain.

Sequencing used immunoSEQ multiplex PCR; TCRdb keeps in-frame clones, though not all of them. The sample includes about 310,000 clones, around 89% of them seen just once. CDR3 size: 16 residues. Losses at the gene ends were 5 bases for V and 1 base for J; bases not matched to a gene: 8. Germline lookup yields CDR1 LNHDA and CDR2 SQIVND (reference sequence). Source material: PBMCs or T cells enriched from blood (not recorded which). This clonotype was sampled from a woman in her forties who had recovered from COVID-19. The rearrangement uses TRBV19 and TRBJ2-7, with 10 bases lining up with TRBD1. CDR3 nucleotides: TGTGCCAGTAGTCCCCTGGGGACAGGGGCATCCTACGAGCAGTACTTC. This encodes CASSPLGTGASYEQYF.